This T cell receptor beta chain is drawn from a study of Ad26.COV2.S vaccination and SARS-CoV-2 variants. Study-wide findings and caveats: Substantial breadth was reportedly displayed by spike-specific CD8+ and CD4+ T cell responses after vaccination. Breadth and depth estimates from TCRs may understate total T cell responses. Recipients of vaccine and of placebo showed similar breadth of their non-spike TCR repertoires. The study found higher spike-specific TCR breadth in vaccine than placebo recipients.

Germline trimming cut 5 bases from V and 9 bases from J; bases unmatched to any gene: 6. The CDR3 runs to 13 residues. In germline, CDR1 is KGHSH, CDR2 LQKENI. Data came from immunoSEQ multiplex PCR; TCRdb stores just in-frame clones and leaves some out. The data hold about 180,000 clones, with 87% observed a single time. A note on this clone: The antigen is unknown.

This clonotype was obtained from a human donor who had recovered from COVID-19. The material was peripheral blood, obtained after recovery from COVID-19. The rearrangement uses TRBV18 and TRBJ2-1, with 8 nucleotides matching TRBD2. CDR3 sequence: CASSGSGTLEQFF. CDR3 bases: TGTGCCAGCTCAGGTAGCGGGACTCTTGAGCAGTTCTTC.